What follows is one T cell receptor (beta chain) and its context. Its antigen is not identified. The data were taken from a study of T cell responses to AZD1222 COVID-19 vaccine. Regarding the study as a whole: Close to half of spike-specific TCRs reportedly recognize unmutated variant regions. Researchers report vaccine-associated CD4 TCRs spanning spike, with dominance at 160-218 and 743-854. A mostly white British donor set with more females was recruited, and clonal diversity was possibly underestimated.

The CDR3 spans 13 residues. The ends lost 10 bases at V and 1 base at J; junction bases unmatched: 3. Generated by immunoSEQ multiplex PCR, the TCRdb table keeps only in-frame clones and is missing some. Of some 180,000 clones listed, around 93% were seen once; the top ten hold approximately 0.98%. Sequencing was performed on peripheral blood, taken 28 days after the second dose of the MenACWY control vaccine. This TCR derives from an adult who received the MenACWY meningococcal vaccine as a control. The rearrangement uses TRBV12-3 or TRBV12-4 and TRBJ2-3; 9 bases fit TRBD2. The CDR3 loop reads CANRLAGTDTQYF. The CDR3 nucleotides read TGTGCCAACCGACTAGCGGGCACAGATACGCAGTATTTT.